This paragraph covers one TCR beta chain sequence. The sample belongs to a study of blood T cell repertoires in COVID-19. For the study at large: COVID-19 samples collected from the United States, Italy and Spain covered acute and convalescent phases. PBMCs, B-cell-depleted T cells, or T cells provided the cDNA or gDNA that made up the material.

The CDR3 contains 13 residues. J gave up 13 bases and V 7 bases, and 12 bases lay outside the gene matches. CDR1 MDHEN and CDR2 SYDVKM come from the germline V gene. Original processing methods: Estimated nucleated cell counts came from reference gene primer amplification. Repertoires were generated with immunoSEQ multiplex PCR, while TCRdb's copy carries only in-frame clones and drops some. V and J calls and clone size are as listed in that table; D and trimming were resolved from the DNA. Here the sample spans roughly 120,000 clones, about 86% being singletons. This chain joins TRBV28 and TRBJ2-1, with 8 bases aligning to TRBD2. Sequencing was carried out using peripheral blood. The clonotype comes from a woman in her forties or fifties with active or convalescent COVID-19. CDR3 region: CASIHHQAGDQFF. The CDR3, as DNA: TGTGCCAGCATCCATCATCAAGCGGGAGATCAGTTCTTC. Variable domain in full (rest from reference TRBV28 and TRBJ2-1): DVKVTQSSRYLVKRTGEKVFLECVQDMDHENMFWYRQDPGLGLRLIYFSYDVKMKEKGDIPEGYSVSREKKERFSLILESASTNQTSMYLCASIHHQAGDQFFGPGTRLTVL.